A selection of T cell receptor beta chains follows, all from one sample in a study of T cells after yellow fever vaccination. TCRdb re-called the 5' RACE reads through MiXCR, storing one row per CDR3 protein. Of tens of thousands of distinct CDR3 sequences detected, under 4.5% appear once; the ten largest clones hold about 47%. Specimen: CD8+ T cells sorted from PBMCs, collected 5 days after the yellow fever booster vaccination. These TCRs come from a man aged 25 to 40 who received the YFV17D yellow fever vaccine. CDR3s include the opening cysteine and the closing phenylalanine or tryptophan. A D gene is named only where the DNA matches it firmly. Clone sizes are shown as once, few, many or a size class.

J gene | V gene | D gene | clone size | CDR3 DNA | CDR3 protein
TRBJ2-7 | TRBV4-2 | . | many | TGTGCCAGCAGTCGCCTACTGGAGCAGAAATACGAGCAGTACTTC | CASSRLLEQKYEQYF
TRBJ2-1 | TRBV20-1 | . | many | TGCAGTGCTAGGGCTTCCTCGGGAAAGTACAATGAGCAGTTCTTC | CSARASSGKYNEQFF
TRBJ1-1 | TRBV3-1 | . | many | TGTGCCAGCAGCCAAGGGGCCACTGAAGCTTTCTTT | CASSQGATEAFF
TRBJ2-1 | TRBV7-2 | . | many | TGTGCCAGCAGCACCGGGACGGCCTACAATGAGCAGTTCTTC | CASSTGTAYNEQFF
TRBJ2-7 | TRBV12-3/TRBV12-4 | . | many | TGTGCCAGCAGCTCCCAGAGACACGACGAGCAGTACTTC | CASSSQRHDEQYF
TRBJ2-7 | TRBV7-6 | . | many | TGTGCCAGCAGCTCACTAGAAGGTGCCTACGAGCAGTACTTC | CASSSLEGAYEQYF
TRBJ2-7 | TRBV10-2 | TRBD2 | many | TGCGCCAGCAGCTTCTTACGGGAGGTGGGGGGGTACGAGCAGTACTTC | CASSFLREVGGYEQYF
TRBJ1-1 | TRBV5-1 | . | many | TGCGCCAGTGCATCTGCGGGGGAGGTTGAAGCTTTCTTT | CASASAGEVEAFF
TRBJ2-1 | TRBV27 | . | many | TGTGCCAGCAGTTTAACGGCCGGCAATGAGCAGTTCTTC | CASSLTAGNEQFF
TRBJ2-2 | TRBV3-1 | . | once | TGTGCCACCTCCCAAGGCAACAGCTACACCGGGGAGCTGTTTTTT | CATSQGNSYTGELFF
TRBJ1-1 | TRBV3-1 | . | many | TGTGCCAGCAGCCAAGCTGGGTCGGGCACTGAAGCTTTCTTT | CASSQAGSGTEAFF
TRBJ1-1 | TRBV5-6 | . | many | TGTGCCAGCAGCGCTTCCGGGACAATGAACACTGAAGCTTTCTTT | CASSASGTMNTEAFF
TRBJ2-3 | TRBV15 | . | many | TGTGCCACCGGACTTCGGGGGTCGGGCACAGATACGCAGTATTTT | CATGLRGSGTDTQYF
TRBJ1-1 | TRBV12-3/TRBV12-4 | TRBD1 | many | TGTGCCAGCAGACACACAGGGGGAGGCACTGAAGCTTTCTTT | CASRHTGGGTEAFF
TRBJ2-2 | TRBV12-3/TRBV12-4 | . | many | TGTGCCAGGCCCGTTAACACCGGGGAGCTGTTTTTT | CARPVNTGELFF
TRBJ2-2 | TRBV6-5 | . | many | TGTGCCAGCAGTTACTTTAACACCGGGGAGCTGTTTTTT | CASSYFNTGELFF
TRBJ2-6 | TRBV19 | . | many | TGTGCCAGTAGTAATTCGGACCATCTCCCTCCGACTGGGGCCAACGTCCTGACTTTC | CASSNSDHLPPTGANVLTF
TRBJ2-1 | TRBV5-1 | . | many | TGCGCCAGCAGCTTGGTCACTAGCAATGAGCAGTTCTTC | CASSLVTSNEQFF
TRBJ2-3 | TRBV3-1 | . | many | TGTGCCAGCAGCCCTCCGGACTTCCTTACGCAGTATTTT | CASSPPDFLTQYF
TRBJ2-5 | TRBV4-1 | . | many | TGCGCCAGCAGCCAAGACCAAGAGACCCAGTACTTC | CASSQDQETQYF
TRBJ1-6 | TRBV30 | . | many | TGTGCCTGGAGTGTACAGGGAGGTAATTCACCCCTCCACTTT | CAWSVQGGNSPLHF
TRBJ2-7 | TRBV29-1 | TRBD1 | many | TGCAGCGTGGGGGACAGAGGCGAGCAGTACTTC | CSVGDRGEQYF
TRBJ2-1 | TRBV29-1 | . | many | TGCAGCGTTGAACTGGGAGTGCTTGAGCAGTTCTTC | CSVELGVLEQFF
TRBJ2-1 | TRBV7-9 | TRBD1 | many | TGTGCCAGCAGCGTCGGGACAGGGAAATACAATGAGCAGTTCTTC | CASSVGTGKYNEQFF
TRBJ2-3 | TRBV12-3/TRBV12-4 | TRBD1 | many | TGTGCCAGCAGCATCAAGAGCAGGGGGATTACAGATACGCAGTATTTT | CASSIKSRGITDTQYF